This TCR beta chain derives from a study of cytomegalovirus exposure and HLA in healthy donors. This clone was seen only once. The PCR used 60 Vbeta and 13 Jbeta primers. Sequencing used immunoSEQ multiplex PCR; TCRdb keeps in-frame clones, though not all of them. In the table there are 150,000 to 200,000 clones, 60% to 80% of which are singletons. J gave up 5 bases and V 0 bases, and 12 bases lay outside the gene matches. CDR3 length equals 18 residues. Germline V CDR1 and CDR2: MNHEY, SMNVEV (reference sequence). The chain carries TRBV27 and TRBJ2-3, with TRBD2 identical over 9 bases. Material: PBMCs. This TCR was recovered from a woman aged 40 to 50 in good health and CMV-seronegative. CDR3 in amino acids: CASSLSNFAGGVGDTQYF. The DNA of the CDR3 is TGTGCCAGCAGTTTATCGAATTTTGCGGGGGGGGTGGGAGATACGCAGTATTTT.